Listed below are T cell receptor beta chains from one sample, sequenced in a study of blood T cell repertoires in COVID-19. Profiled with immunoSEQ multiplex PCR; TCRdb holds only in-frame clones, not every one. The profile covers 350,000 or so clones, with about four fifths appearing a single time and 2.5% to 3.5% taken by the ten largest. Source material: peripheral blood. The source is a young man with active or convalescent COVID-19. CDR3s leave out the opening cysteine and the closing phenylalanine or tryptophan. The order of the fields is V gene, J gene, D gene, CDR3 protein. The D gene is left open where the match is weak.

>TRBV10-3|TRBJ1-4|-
AITGAQGEKLF
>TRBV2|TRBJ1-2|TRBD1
ASSETGSGGYT
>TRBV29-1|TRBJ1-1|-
SVRGQANTEAF
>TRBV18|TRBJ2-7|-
ASSREAYEQY
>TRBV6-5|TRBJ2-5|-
ASGPGAFQETQY
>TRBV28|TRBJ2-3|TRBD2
ASHWGGNTDTQY
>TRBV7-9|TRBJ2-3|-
ASREGQQNTDTQY
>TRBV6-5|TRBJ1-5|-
ASSQSRSNQPQH
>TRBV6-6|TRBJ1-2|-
ASSYGSRTGYGYT
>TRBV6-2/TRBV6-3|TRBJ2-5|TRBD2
ASSKGDRGGAETQY
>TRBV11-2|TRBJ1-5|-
ASSLELGAGPQH
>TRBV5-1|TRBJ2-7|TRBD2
ASSLEGLAARSYEQY
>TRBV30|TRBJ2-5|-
AWRTSTGVPGEYQETQY
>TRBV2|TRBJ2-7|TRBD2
ASTLLAGVYEQY
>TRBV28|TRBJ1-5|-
ATNEFEGSNQPQH
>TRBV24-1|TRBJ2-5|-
ATSDNREGETQY
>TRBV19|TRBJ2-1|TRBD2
ASSIRTSGDYNEQF
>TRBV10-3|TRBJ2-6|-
AITHGTPDGANVLT
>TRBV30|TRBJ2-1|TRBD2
AWITGTSVYNEQF
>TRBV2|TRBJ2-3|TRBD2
ASNLLAGATDTQY
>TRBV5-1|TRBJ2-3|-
ASRRQGTGTDTQY
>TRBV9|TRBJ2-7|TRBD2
ASSPTSVAYEQY
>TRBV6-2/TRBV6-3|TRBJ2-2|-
ASSYKYGPGELF
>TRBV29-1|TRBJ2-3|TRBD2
SVYRTGGADTQY
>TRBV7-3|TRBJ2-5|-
ASSPSYSGSSTQY
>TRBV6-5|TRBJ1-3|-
ASSYPSADTIY
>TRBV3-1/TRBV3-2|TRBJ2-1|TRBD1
ASSQTGATHNEQF
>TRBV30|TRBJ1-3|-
AWSVRGSGNTIY
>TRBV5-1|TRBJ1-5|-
ASSPSFSNQPQH
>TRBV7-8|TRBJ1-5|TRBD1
ASSRAGTGAAQPQH
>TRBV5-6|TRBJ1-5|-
ASSPGINQPQH
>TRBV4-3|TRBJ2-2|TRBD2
ASSPTSGGRGTGELF
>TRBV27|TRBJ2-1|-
ASSLTGFEQF
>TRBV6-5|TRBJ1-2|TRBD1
ASRDREHNYGYT
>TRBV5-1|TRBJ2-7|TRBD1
ASSLEGAAYEQY
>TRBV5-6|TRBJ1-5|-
ASSNAGDISQPQH
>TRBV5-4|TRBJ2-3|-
ASSSDYTDTQY
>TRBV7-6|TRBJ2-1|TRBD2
ASSLNIGTSGTNEQF
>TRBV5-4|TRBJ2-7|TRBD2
ASSTFSGGSYEQY
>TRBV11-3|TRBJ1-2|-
ASSLGAVYGYT
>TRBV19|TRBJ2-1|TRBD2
ASSSRTSGRLGEQF
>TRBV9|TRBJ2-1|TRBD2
ASSVTSGGNEQF
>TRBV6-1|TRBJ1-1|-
ASSEGGTRTEAF
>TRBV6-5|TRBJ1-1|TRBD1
ASNRDRVDTEAF
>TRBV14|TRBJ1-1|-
ASSQPGQKNTEAF
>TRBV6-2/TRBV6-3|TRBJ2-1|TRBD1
ASSFRGSSYNEQF
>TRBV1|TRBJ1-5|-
TSSQATGCNQPQH
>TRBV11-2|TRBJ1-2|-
ASSTLMGRVLSNYGYT